This T cell receptor beta chain was recorded in a study of shared clonotypes between healthy human individuals (dated by TCRdb to the early 2020s). About the investigation overall: The cohort included a few men and two women between 18 and 49 years of age. For each donor, three plates each were used for CD4 naive and CD4 memory, two plates were used for CD8 naive, and one plate was used for CD8 memory. To estimate repertoire size and how much clonotypes are shared between individuals, the study performed deep sequencing of blood TCR repertoires from about 5 healthy adults. Libraries were prepared and TCR repertoires were sequenced by different laboratories using diverse techniques, in order to increase sequencing depth and limit assay-specific biases. Leukapheresis yielded between about 0.85 and 10 billion PBMCs per donor.

Using the deep immunoSEQ assay, multiplex PCR amplified TCR CDR3 regions from genomic DNA. Extracted genomic DNA from each cell subset was spread evenly across all wells of several immunoSEQ 96-well plates, with each plate serving as a replicate. For sorted subsets, approximately 190 ng genomic DNA, equal to tens of thousands of T cell genomes, was loaded into each replicate PCR. The purified libraries were quantified using a Qubit 3.0 fluorometer, sized with a Bioanalyzer 2100, and then quantified again using the KAPA Library Quantification kit. A separate single-read 150-cycle Illumina NextSeq 550 flow cell was used to sequence each immunoSEQ 96-well plate. For the original study's pipeline: Because the immunoSEQ output held only junctional sequences and lacked quality scores, the filtering could not match the filtering applied to full-length reads. Sequences were annotated with PyIR, a Python wrapper for IgBLAST v1.9, using IMGT germline references to assign V/J genes and CDR3. Reads with weak V/J assignments (E-value above 1e-6), missing CDR3, stop codons, out-of-frame junctions, or ambiguous translated residues were removed. V3J clonotypes were defined by identical inferred V gene, J gene, and CDR3 amino acid sequence. Percentage overlap between repertoires was computed as shared unique clonotypes divided by the size of the smaller repertoire. Richness of each repertoire was evaluated using RTK rarefaction, the Chao1 estimator, and Recon v2.1 estimates of unobserved clonotypes. For all TCRbeta clonotypes obtained by the gDNA method from a few donors, generation probabilities were computed with OLGA. TCRdb limited this immuneACCESS table to in-frame rearrangements with V and J called. A share of clones is missing; checked studies link under half to unresolved V genes, and the rest is unexplained. The DNA gave D and trimming, while V, J and clone size come from that table. In this sample the table shows roughly 650,000 clones, about 96% of which occur a single time. The ten most abundant clones make up about 0.12% of the sample.

For the CD8 naive samples, CD45RO-negative cells were positively selected for CCR7, yielding a CD45RA+CCR7+ population from which TemRA cells were excluded. The donors were healthy, HIV-negative adults who had no recently reported acute infections or vaccinations. All donors were Caucasian adults living in Nashville, Tennessee, USA. Blood was collected by leukapheresis, and PBMCs were isolated by Ficoll-Histopaque density gradient centrifugation and then cryopreserved in liquid nitrogen vapor phase. Purity and quantity of every magnetically sorted T cell population were checked by analytical flow cytometry. Each sorted fraction had its genomic DNA isolated and then quantified by UV absorbance on a Nanodrop 2000c. What the work shows at the level of the full study, not this receptor alone: Across four donors, around 5% of naive CD4, 3.5% of naive CD8, about 2.3% of memory CD4, and 0.3% to 0.45% of memory CD8 clonotypes were shared. Naive subsets generally had larger estimated clonotype richness than memory subsets. Incomplete sequencing was indicated by rarefaction of sorted-subset datasets, despite the large sequencing depth. Clonotypes shared by all four sorted-subset donors showed higher generation probabilities than non-shared clonotypes. Sampling was restricted to blood, and TCR repertoires in tissues likely differ from the TCR repertoires found in blood. Based on pairwise subsampling, the degree of clonotype sharing among donors was expected to be affected by sequencing depth. The small number of donors limited the genetic and exposure-history diversity represented.

V is shortened by 5 bases, J by 5 bases, and the region joining them spans 12 bases. Reading the germline V gene gives CDR1 MDHEN and CDR2 SYDVKM. The CDR3 runs 14 amino acids, cysteine and phenylalanine included. The entry retains the CDR3 DNA only, 42 bases that are in frame from base 1. This clone was detected only once. Its specific antigen is unknown. There are no base qualities to consult, and no much larger clone falls within one base. The source of this sequence is a woman in her thirties in good health. Sequenced material: naive CD8+ T cells sorted from blood. The cell subset or site label here, explained by the study, means: CD45RA+CCR7+. The chain is assembled from TRBV28 and TRBJ1-4, with the D gene not clear enough to name. CDR3 reads: CASSPPLENEKLFF. The sequenced DNA is TGTGCCAGCAGTCCCCCTTTGGAGAATGAAAAACTGTTTTTT.